The 27 T cell receptor beta chains below all came from one sample that was sequenced in a study of T cell responses to AZD1222 COVID-19 vaccine. The table came from immunoSEQ multiplex PCR; TCRdb's copy has only in-frame clones and leaves some out. The sample contains under 150,000 clones, 90% of which appear only once. The sample in question was peripheral blood, obtained 28 days after the second AZD1222 dose. These receptors all stem from an adult who received the AZD1222 COVID-19 vaccine.

The chain combines TRBV3-1 (or the pseudogene TRBV3-2) with TRBJ1-2; D may be TRBD1 (5 bases). CDR1 is LGHDT and CDR2 is YNNKEL in the germline V gene (reference sequence). This CDR3 is built from 17 residues. The V and J ends lost 0 bases and 7 bases respectively, with 21 bases between them. This CDR3 reads CASSQDLGDGTLGGYTF. In nucleotides, the CDR3 is TGTGCCAGCAGCCAAGATCTAGGGGACGGAACTTTGGGTGGCTACACCTTC.

V usage is TRBV3-1 (or the pseudogene TRBV3-2) and J usage is TRBJ2-5, with D perhaps TRBD1 or TRBD2 (6 bases each). Germline V CDR1 and CDR2: LGHDT, YNNKEL (reference sequence). The CDR3 covers 13 residues. Trimming removed 6 bases from V and 3 bases from J, with 11 bases in between. The CDR3 nucleotides read TGTGCCAGCAGAGGGGGGAAGAAAGAGACCCAGTACTTC. Its translation is CASRGGKKETQYF.

The chain is built from TRBV24-1 and TRBJ2-5; no reliable D call. Trimming pared 2 bases from V and 1 base from J, leaving 16 bases between. The V gene's germline CDR1 is KGHDR and CDR2 SFDVKD. This CDR3 contains 17 residues. The CDR3, as DNA: TGTGCCACCAGTGATTCTGCCTCGGGCAGCTTCCAAGAGACCCAGTACTTC. It codes for CATSDSASGSFQETQYF.

The rearrangement joins TRBV6-2 or TRBV6-3 to TRBJ2-3, with unresolved D. There are 17 residues in the CDR3. V was shortened by 3 bases and J by 1 base, with 17 bases between the two germline ends. Per germline, CDR1 MNHEY and CDR2 SVGEGT. In DNA, the CDR3 is TGTGCCAGCAGTTATCGCCCCAACAGAGGTGGCACAGATACGCAGTATTTT. Encoded protein: CASSYRPNRGGTDTQYF.

The rearrangement uses TRBV27 and TRBJ1-1, with D possibly being TRBD1 (6 bases). This CDR3 contains 13 residues. Germline loops: CDR1 MNHEY, CDR2 SMNVEV (reference sequence). V shed 7 bases and J shed 0 bases, with 9 bases lying between them. CDR3 coding DNA: TGTGCCAGCAAGGACAGCATGAACACTGAAGCTTTCTTT. Amino acid sequence: CASKDSMNTEAFF.

The chain employs TRBV4-1 and TRBJ2-1; 9 bases are a match to TRBD2. CDR1 is MGHRA and CDR2 is YSYEKL in the germline V gene. The CDR3 totals 18 residues. J lost 4 bases, V lost 0 bases, and 10 bases had no gene match. The CDR3 DNA sequence: TGCGCCAGCAGCCAAGATGGGGTTAGCGGGGGACCTTACAATGAGCAGTTCTTC. This translates into CASSQDGVSGGPYNEQFF.

The chain couples TRBV4-2 to TRBJ1-4, with 8 nucleotides matching TRBD1. The germline V gene has CDR1 LGHNA and CDR2 YNFKEQ. J was trimmed by 0 bases and V by 1 base; bases with no gene match: 10. The CDR3 is 19 residues long. CDR3 loop: CASSQVRSQGGPTNEKLFF. CDR3 in DNA: TGTGCCAGCAGCCAAGTCCGTTCACAGGGGGGTCCAACTAATGAAAAACTGTTTTTT.

This clone was counted between two and nine times. CDR3 in DNA: TGTGCCACCCAGGACAGGGGTGGCACCGGGGAGCTGTTTTTT. It yields the protein CATQDRGGTGELFF. The gene calls are TRBV6-5 and TRBJ2-2; 9 bases match TRBD1. The CDR3 extends over 14 amino acids. Unmatched junction bases numbered 7, after V lost 10 bases and J lost 4 bases. Germline assignment: CDR1 MNHEY and CDR2 SVGAGI.

The chain is built from TRBV6-5 and TRBJ1-6; tentative D call: TRBD1 (6 bases). Trimming removed 8 bases at V and 8 bases at J, with 10 bases between. Germline V CDR1 and CDR2: MNHEY, SVGAGI. The CDR3 totals 12 residues. CDR3 amino acids: CASAYRDSPLHF. The CDR3 nucleotides are TGTGCCAGCGCCTACAGGGATTCACCCCTCCACTTT.

The chain couples TRBV9 to TRBJ2-7; 7 bases agree with TRBD2. The junction had 3 bases not matched to a gene; V was cut back by 0 bases and J by 3 bases. Per the germline V gene, CDR1 is SGDLS and CDR2 is YYNGEE. The CDR3 totals 14 residues. CDR3 nucleotides: TGTGCCAGCAGCGTAGCGGGAGGTGTCTACGAGCAGTACTTC. Protein product: CASSVAGGVYEQYF.

This chain connects TRBV5-1 to TRBJ1-1; weak D call: TRBD1 (5 bases). Looked up from germline, CDR1 is SGHRS and CDR2 is YFSETQ. V was trimmed by 1 base and J by 4 bases, leaving 14 bases between them. The CDR3 loop spans 15 amino acids. CDR3: CASSLTGGDGTEAFF. CDR3 nucleotide sequence: TGCGCCAGCAGCTTGACCGGAGGGGATGGCACTGAAGCTTTCTTT.

The chain recombines TRBV27 with TRBJ1-1; TRBD1 matches at 9 bases. The CDR3 sequence is 15 residues long. Per the germline V gene, CDR1 is MNHEY and CDR2 is SMNVEV (reference sequence). With V trimmed by 4 bases and J by 5 bases, 8 bases remained unmatched. The CDR3 DNA sequence: TGTGCCAGCAGTTCCTTGACAGGGGGGAGAACTGAAGCTTTCTTT. It is translated as CASSSLTGGRTEAFF.

The V call is TRBV6-6, the J call TRBJ2-3; D uncertain. The CDR3 totals 12 residues. With 5 bases removed from V and 5 bases from J, the gap between germline ends came to 8 bases. Germline CDR1 MNHNY, CDR2 SVGAGI (reference sequence). CDR3 loop: CASSQTGDTQYF. In DNA, the CDR3 is TGTGCCAGCAGTCAGACTGGAGATACGCAGTATTTT.

V usage is TRBV19 and J usage is TRBJ1-5; 11 bases are shared with TRBD1. The trim removed 6 bases at V and 3 bases at J, leaving 10 bases unmatched. Germline V gives CDR1 LNHDA, CDR2 SQIVND (reference sequence). CDR3 length: 17 amino acids. The DNA for the CDR3 is TGTGCCAGTAGCAGACGGACAGGGGGCGGCAACAATCAGCCCCAGCATTTT. This codes for CASSRRTGGGNNQPQHF.

The V call is TRBV6-5, the J call TRBJ1-1; TRBD1 might be the D (6 bases). This CDR3 spans 12 amino acids. V was trimmed by 5 bases and J by 8 bases, leaving 12 bases between them. Germline-derived CDR1 and CDR2 are MNHEY and SVGAGI. The CDR3 protein is CASSNAGTEAFF. The CDR3 DNA follows: TGTGCCAGCAGTAACGCCGGGACAGAAGCTTTCTTT.

The genes are TRBV12-3 or TRBV12-4 and TRBJ1-1; D gene ambiguous. The CDR3 has 13 residues. V lost 1 base, J lost 10 bases, and 13 bases lay in between. The CDR3 protein is CASSLGSGVGAFF. The CDR3 nucleotides are TGTGCCAGCAGTTTAGGGAGCGGAGTGGGAGCTTTCTTT.

The chain is built from TRBV6-5 and TRBJ1-4; no firm D call. Trimming pared 9 bases from V and 0 bases from J, leaving 11 bases between. The CDR3 has 14 amino acids. Germline values: CDR1 MNHEY, CDR2 SVGAGI. The CDR3 spells CASRPLATNEKLFF. CDR3 in DNA: TGTGCCAGTCGGCCATTAGCAACTAATGAAAAACTGTTTTTT.

This clone was detected a few times. For the CDR3, the DNA is TGCGCCAGCAGCTTGATAACAGGGGGCATAAATACGCAGTATTTT. This gives the protein CASSLITGGINTQYF. The rearrangement uses TRBV5-1 and TRBJ2-3; 9 bases map to TRBD1. The CDR3 loop spans 15 amino acids. The ends lost 1 base at V and 7 bases at J; junction bases unmatched: 7. Per germline, CDR1 SGHRS and CDR2 YFSETQ.

This chain connects TRBV27 to TRBJ1-1, with D possibly being TRBD1 (6 bases). Trimming took off 6 bases at V and 8 bases at J, with 22 bases between the two ends. The CDR3 loop spans 15 amino acids. Per germline, CDR1 MNHEY and CDR2 SMNVEV (reference sequence). Here the CDR3 reads CASSPGRGQVSEAFF. CDR3 nucleotide sequence: TGTGCCAGCAGCCCGGGTCGGGGGCAAGTATCGGAAGCTTTCTTT.

The genes are TRBV18 and TRBJ1-6; D is ambiguous. Trimming took off 4 bases at V and 10 bases at J, with 14 bases between the two ends. Germline lookup yields CDR1 KGHSH and CDR2 LQKENI. The CDR3 sequence is 14 residues long. In nucleotides, the CDR3 is TGTGCCAGCTCACAAGAAAAGTTCGGCTCACCCCTCCACTTT. It is translated as CASSQEKFGSPLHF.

This sequence joins TRBV2 and TRBJ1-6; 9 bases are shared with TRBD1. The CDR3 is 18 residues long. The germline CDR1 and CDR2 sequences are SNHLY and FYNNEI. V gave up 6 bases and J gave up 2 bases; unmatched junction bases: 11. Written as DNA, the CDR3 is TGTGCCAGCAGCGGGGGGACAGGGAAAGGGACCTATAATTCACCCCTCCACTTT. It specifies CASSGGTGKGTYNSPLHF.

The chain uses TRBV28 and TRBJ1-3; tentative D call: TRBD1 (6 bases). Germline CDR1 and CDR2: MDHEN and SYDVKM. The CDR3 extends over 16 amino acids. V dropped 5 bases and J dropped 5 bases, with 19 bases sitting between them. Written as DNA, the CDR3 is TGTGCCAGCAGTGGGGATCCGGGACAACGGCGAAACACCATATATTTT. Protein sequence: CASSGDPGQRRNTIYF.

The chain recombines TRBV25-1 with TRBJ1-4; 8 bases align to TRBD1. The CDR3 has 14 amino acids. The junction had 5 bases not matched to a gene; V was cut back by 3 bases and J by 8 bases. The germline CDR1 and CDR2 sequences are MGHDK and SYGVNS. CDR3: CASSESRQGEKLFF. In nucleotides, the CDR3 is TGTGCCAGCAGTGAGTCCCGACAGGGGGAAAAACTGTTTTTT.

This chain joins TRBV11-3 and TRBJ1-6; D is unclear. With 1 base removed from V and 8 bases from J, the gap between germline ends came to 6 bases. Looked up from germline, CDR1 is SGHNT and CDR2 is YENEEA. The CDR3 spans 13 residues. This chain's CDR3 is CASSLVVDSPLHF. The CDR3 DNA is TGTGCCAGCAGCTTAGTAGTGGATTCACCCCTCCACTTT.

This chain joins TRBV5-1 and TRBJ2-3; 12 nucleotides align to TRBD2. The CDR3 covers 15 residues. V was clipped by 1 base and J by 5 bases; unmatched bases: 2. Germline loops: CDR1 SGHRS, CDR2 YFSETQ. CDR3 DNA sequence: TGCGCCAGCAGCTTGACTAGCGGGGGGCTAGATACGCAGTATTTT. Translating it yields CASSLTSGGLDTQYF.

The J gene is TRBJ1-2, the V gene TRBV7-2, with 9 bases lining up with TRBD1. Trimming took 1 base from V and 8 from J; bases not matched to a gene: 11. The CDR3 loop spans 16 amino acids. Germline lookup yields CDR1 SGHTA and CDR2 FQGNSA. The CDR3 is CASSLDGTGMGKGYTF. DNA of the CDR3: TGTGCCAGCAGCTTAGACGGGACAGGGATGGGAAAAGGCTACACCTTC.

The chain couples TRBV28 to TRBJ1-5, with D possibly matching TRBD1 (5 bases). CDR1 and CDR2 from the germline V gene are MDHEN and SYDVKM. Trimming took off 7 bases at V and 6 bases at J, with 10 bases between the two ends. The CDR3 extends over 12 amino acids. CDR3 amino acids: CASTGAGQPQHF. The CDR3 DNA is TGTGCCAGCACCGGGGCGGGTCAGCCCCAGCATTTT.